The 25 T cell receptor beta chains below were found in one sample sequenced in a study of CXCR3-negative and CXCR3-positive naive CD8 T cells (dated by TCRdb to between 2019 and 2020). TCRdb names NextSeq 550 as the instrument used. The Human TCR Profiling Kit (MiLaboratory) was used to make UMI-labeled 5' RACE TRB cDNA libraries. TCRdb reprocessed the reads, and each CDR3 protein sequence is entered once, without DNA. The table for this sample shows 45,000 to 65,000 distinct CDR3 sequences. Less than 1.6% of the sample goes to the ten largest clones. Material: naive CXCR3- CD8+ T cells from blood. Reading the label with the study, this specimen's cell subset or site is: CD45RO-CCR7+CD27+CD95- naive CD8+ T cells lacking CXCR3 (TNR3-). Every receptor here comes from a human donor in good health. Some clones in this sample may be carry-over from other donors' samples.

The rearrangement uses TRBV7-9 and TRBJ2-1. The germline V gene has CDR1 SEHNR and CDR2 FQNEAQ (reference sequence). The CDR3 covers 15 residues. The CDR3 loop is CASSPVDLKYNEQFF.

The chain couples TRBV4-1 to TRBJ1-4. In germline, CDR1 is MGHRA, CDR2 YSYEKL. The CDR3 loop spans 19 amino acids. CDR3 sequence: CASSQDSGGPHDVNEKLFF.

The chain employs TRBV6-5 and TRBJ2-3. The germline CDR1 and CDR2 sequences are MNHEY and SVGAGI. This CDR3 contains 13 residues. The CDR3 here is CASSYTSTDTQYF.

This chain connects TRBV6-6 to TRBJ2-7; no DNA is available, so the TRBD1 call from TCRdb remains unchecked. The CDR3 has 15 amino acids. Germline assignment: CDR1 MNHNY and CDR2 SVGAGI (reference sequence). The CDR3 reads CASSGQDRGPYEQYF.

The V and J genes are TRBV7-9 and TRBJ1-3; lacking DNA, the TRBD1 call made by TCRdb goes unchecked. The CDR3 extends over 15 amino acids. In germline, CDR1 is SEHNR, CDR2 FQNEAQ (reference sequence). The chain's CDR3 is CASSPRQAGGNTIYF. The whole variable domain, remainder taken from reference TRBV7-9 and TRBJ1-3, is DTGVSQNPRHKITKRGQNVTFRCDPISEHNRLYWYRQTLGQGPEFLTYFQNEAQLEKSRLLSDRFSAERPKGSFSTLEIQRTEQGDSAMYLCASSPRQAGGNTIYFGEGSWLTVV.

The chain links TRBV12-3 or TRBV12-4 to TRBJ2-3; TCRdb outputs TRBD1, but without DNA this stays unchecked. The CDR3 is 14 residues long. This chain's CDR3 is CASSLGRGGDTQYF.

The gene calls are TRBV28 and TRBJ1-1; the TCRdb D gene call, TRBD1, has no DNA to confirm it. The germline CDR1 and CDR2 sequences are MDHEN and SYDVKM. The CDR3 has 14 amino acids. The CDR3 loop is CASSSPGARTEAFF.

The J gene is TRBJ1-1, the V gene TRBV29-1; TCRdb selects TRBD1, and the lack of DNA leaves this call unchecked. Germline loops: CDR1 SQVTM, CDR2 ANQGSEA. This CDR3 contains 12 residues. The CDR3 spells CSGGQGFTEAFF.

CDR3 amino acids: CSARTSERYEQYF. The chain is built from TRBV20-1 and TRBJ2-7; TCRdb picks TRBD2, but there is no DNA to check that call. The CDR3 contains 13 residues. Germline values: CDR1 DFQATT, CDR2 SNEGSKA (reference sequence).

V gene TRBV5-1 combines with J gene TRBJ2-1. Germline CDR1 SGHRS, CDR2 YFSETQ. The CDR3 runs 16 residues. CDR3 loop: CASSFLGRMEWDEQFF. Drawing the rest from reference TRBV5-1 and TRBJ2-1, the complete variable domain is KAGVTQTPRYLIKTRGQQVTLSCSPISGHRSVSWYQQTPGQGLQFLFEYFSETQRNKGNFPGRFSGRQFSNSRSEMNVSTLELGDSALYLCASSFLGRMEWDEQFFGPGTRLTVL.

The J gene is TRBJ2-2, the V gene TRBV29-1. The CDR3 extends over 12 amino acids. Germline assignment: CDR1 SQVTM and CDR2 ANQGSEA. CDR3 loop: CSVAGVTGELFF.

The chain has TRBV27 and TRBJ1-1; TCRdb returns TRBD1, unconfirmable since there is no DNA. Germline V gene lookup returns CDR1 MNHEY and CDR2 SMNVEV (reference sequence). This CDR3 spans 15 amino acids. The CDR3 is CASSVETGPQTEAFF.

The chain has TRBV4-1 and TRBJ1-1. Germline CDR1 is MGHRA and CDR2 is YSYEKL. The CDR3 consists of 15 residues. This CDR3 reads CASSQRQPTNTEAFF.

This chain connects TRBV29-1 to TRBJ2-1; the D gene TCRdb calls, TRBD1, cannot be checked with no DNA. The CDR3 has 13 amino acids. Per germline, CDR1 SQVTM and CDR2 ANQGSEA. The CDR3 is CSVEGQGTSEQFF.

The CDR3 sequence: CASKQDGAYEQYF. J is TRBJ2-7 and V is TRBV5-1. Per the germline V gene, CDR1 is SGHRS and CDR2 is YFSETQ. CDR3 length equals 13 residues.

The rearrangement joins TRBV30 to TRBJ1-1; TCRdb's D call, TRBD1, is unchecked because there is no DNA. CDR1 and CDR2 (germline): GTSNPN, SVGIG (reference sequence). The CDR3 has 14 residues. CDR3 residues: CAWSLTGPNTEAFF.

The chain joins TRBV28 to TRBJ1-3; TCRdb indicates TRBD1, and absent DNA this call remains unverified. CDR3 size: 15 residues. Germline values: CDR1 MDHEN, CDR2 SYDVKM. The CDR3 protein is CASSFGGSSGNTIYF.

This chain's CDR3 is CASSFNTIEISSYNEQFF. V and J are TRBV28 and TRBJ2-1. Germline loops: CDR1 MDHEN, CDR2 SYDVKM. The CDR3 spans 18 residues.

This rearrangement joins TRBV29-1 to TRBJ2-7. The CDR3 sequence is 13 residues long. Germline V lookup: CDR1 SQVTM, CDR2 ANQGSEA. The CDR3 loop is CSATHVRAHEQYF.

This clonotype registers medium-sized by frequency. The V gene is TRBV6-5, the J gene TRBJ2-1; checking the TCRdb D call of TRBD2 is not possible without DNA. Germline V CDR1 and CDR2: MNHEY, SVGAGI. The CDR3 spans 15 residues. CDR3 region: CASSYSGLAGDEQFF.

V usage is TRBV9 and J usage is TRBJ2-3; TCRdb gives TRBD2 as the D gene, but with no DNA this cannot be confirmed. The germline CDR1 and CDR2 sequences are SGDLS and YYNGEE. This CDR3 is built from 16 residues. This CDR3 reads CASSVQTSTRTDTQYF.

The chain uses TRBV29-1 and TRBJ1-1; TCRdb indicates TRBD1, and absent DNA this call remains unverified. The CDR3 contains 13 residues. Looked up from germline, CDR1 is SQVTM and CDR2 is ANQGSEA. CDR3 sequence reads: CSVEDLTGSKAFF.

This chain connects TRBV7-6 to TRBJ1-5; TCRdb's D call, TRBD1, is unchecked because there is no DNA. Germline V gene sequence: CDR1 SGHVS, CDR2 FNYEAQ. CDR3 length: 14 amino acids. CDR3 sequence reads: CASSLGGNNQPQHF.

The rearrangement links TRBV5-1 to TRBJ2-7; as DNA is missing, the TRBD1 call by TCRdb cannot be tested. The CDR3 loop spans 15 amino acids. CDR1 is SGHRS, CDR2 YFSETQ, per germline. CDR3 sequence: CASSYGVSGGYEQYF.

J is TRBJ2-7 and V is TRBV28; TCRdb's D call of TRBD2 is untestable without DNA. Germline V lookup: CDR1 MDHEN, CDR2 SYDVKM. This CDR3 spans 15 amino acids. CDR3 amino acids: CASSLVGLRSYEQYF.